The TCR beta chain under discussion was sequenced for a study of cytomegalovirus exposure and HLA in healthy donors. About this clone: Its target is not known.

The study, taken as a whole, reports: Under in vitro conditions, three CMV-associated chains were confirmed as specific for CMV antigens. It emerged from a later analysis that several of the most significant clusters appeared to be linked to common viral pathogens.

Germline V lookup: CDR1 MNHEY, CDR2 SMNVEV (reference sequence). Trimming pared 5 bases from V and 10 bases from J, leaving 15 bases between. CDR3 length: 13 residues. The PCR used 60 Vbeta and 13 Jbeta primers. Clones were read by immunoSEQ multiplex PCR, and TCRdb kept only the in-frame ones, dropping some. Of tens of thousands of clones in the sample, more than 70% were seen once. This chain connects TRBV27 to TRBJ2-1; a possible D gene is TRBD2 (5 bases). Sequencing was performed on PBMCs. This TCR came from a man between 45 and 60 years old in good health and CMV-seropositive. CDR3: CASSLAVTGEQFF. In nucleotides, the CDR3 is TGTGCCAGCAGTCTAGCCGTCACGGGGGAGCAGTTCTTC.